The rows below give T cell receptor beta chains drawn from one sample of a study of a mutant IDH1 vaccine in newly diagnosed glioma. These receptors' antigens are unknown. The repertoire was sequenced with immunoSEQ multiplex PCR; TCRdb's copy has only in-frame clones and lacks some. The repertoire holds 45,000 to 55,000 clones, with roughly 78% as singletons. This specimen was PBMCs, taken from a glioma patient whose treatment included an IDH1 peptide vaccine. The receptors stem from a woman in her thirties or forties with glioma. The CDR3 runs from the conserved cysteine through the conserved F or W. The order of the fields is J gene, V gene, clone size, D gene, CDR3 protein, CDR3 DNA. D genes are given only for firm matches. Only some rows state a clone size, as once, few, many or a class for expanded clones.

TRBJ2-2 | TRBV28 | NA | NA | CASSLTGNTGELFF | TGTGCCAGCAGTCTGACAGGGAACACCGGGGAGCTGTTTTTT
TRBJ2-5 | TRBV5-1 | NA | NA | CASSSPGGGNQETQYF | TGCGCCAGCAGCTCCCCAGGGGGGGGGAACCAAGAGACCCAGTACTTC
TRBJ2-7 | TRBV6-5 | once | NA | CASSYRGPKSSYEQYF | TGTGCCAGCAGTTACCGGGGGCCCAAGAGCTCCTACGAGCAGTACTTC
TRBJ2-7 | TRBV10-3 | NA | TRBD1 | CAITTGQGGEQYF | TGTGCCATCACCACGGGACAGGGGGGTGAGCAGTACTTC
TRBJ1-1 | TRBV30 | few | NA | CASSEDTEAFF | TGTGCCTCTTCGGAGGATACTGAAGCTTTCTTT
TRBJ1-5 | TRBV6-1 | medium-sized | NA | CASSGRSGLNQPQHF | TGTGCCAGCAGTGGGAGGTCCGGGCTCAATCAGCCCCAGCATTTT
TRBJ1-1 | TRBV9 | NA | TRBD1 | CASSAETGGGTEAFF | TGTGCCAGCAGCGCAGAGACAGGGGGAGGCACTGAAGCTTTCTTT
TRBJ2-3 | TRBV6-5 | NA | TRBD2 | CASSYSQLAGADTQYF | TGTGCCAGCAGTTACTCACAACTAGCGGGGGCGGATACGCAGTATTTT
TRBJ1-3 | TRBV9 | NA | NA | CASSQGNTIYF | TGTGCCAGCAGCCAAGGGAACACCATATATTTT
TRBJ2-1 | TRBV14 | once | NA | CASSQELGRPPFRGEQFF | TGTGCCAGCAGCCAAGAGCTCGGACGGCCGCCCTTTAGAGGGGAGCAGTTCTTC
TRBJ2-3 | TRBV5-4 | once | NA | CASSEDRFTDTQYF | TGTGCCAGCAGCGAGGACAGATTCACAGATACGCAGTATTTT
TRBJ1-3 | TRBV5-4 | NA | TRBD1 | CASSRQLGQGAGNTIYF | TGTGCCAGCAGCCGACAACTGGGACAGGGGGCTGGAAACACCATATATTTT